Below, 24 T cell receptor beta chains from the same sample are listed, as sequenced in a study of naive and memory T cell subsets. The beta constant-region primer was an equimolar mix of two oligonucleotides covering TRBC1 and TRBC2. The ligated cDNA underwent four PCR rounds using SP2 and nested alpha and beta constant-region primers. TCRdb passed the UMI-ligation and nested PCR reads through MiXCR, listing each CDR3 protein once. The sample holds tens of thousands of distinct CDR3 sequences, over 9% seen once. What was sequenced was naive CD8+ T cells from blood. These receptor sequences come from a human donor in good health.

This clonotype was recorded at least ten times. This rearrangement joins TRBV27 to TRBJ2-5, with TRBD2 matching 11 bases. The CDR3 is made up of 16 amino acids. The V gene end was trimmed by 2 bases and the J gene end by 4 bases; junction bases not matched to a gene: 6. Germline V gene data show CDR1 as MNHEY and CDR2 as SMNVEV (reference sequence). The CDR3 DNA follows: TGTGCCAGCAGTTTAAGGCTAGCGGGAGGTCGAGAGACCCAGTACTTC. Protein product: CASSLRLAGGRETQYF.

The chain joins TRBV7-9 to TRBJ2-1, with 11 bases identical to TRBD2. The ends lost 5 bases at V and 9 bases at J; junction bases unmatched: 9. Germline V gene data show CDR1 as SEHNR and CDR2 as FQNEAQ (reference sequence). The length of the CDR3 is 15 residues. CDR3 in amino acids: CASSRNPSGRIEQFF. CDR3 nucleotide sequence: TGTGCCAGCAGCCGTAATCCTAGCGGGAGGATTGAGCAGTTCTTC.

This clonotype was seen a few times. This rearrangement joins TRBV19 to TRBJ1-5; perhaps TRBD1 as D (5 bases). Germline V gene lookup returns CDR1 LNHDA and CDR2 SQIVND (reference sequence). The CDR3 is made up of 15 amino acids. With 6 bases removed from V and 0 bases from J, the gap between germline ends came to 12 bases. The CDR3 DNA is TGTGCCAGTAGCCCTGGGACGGCTAGCAATCAGCCCCAGCATTTT. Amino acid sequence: CASSPGTASNQPQHF.

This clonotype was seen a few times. This CDR3 is CASSLSGGIHNEQFF. The CDR3 bases are TGTGCCAGCAGCTTGTCTGGCGGGATCCACAATGAGCAGTTCTTC. The chain joins TRBV7-6 to TRBJ2-1, with a tentative D call TRBD2 (6 bases). Trimming shortened V by 3 bases and J by 5 bases, and 14 bases separated the two germline ends. The CDR3 spans 15 residues. Germline V gives CDR1 SGHVS, CDR2 FNYEAQ.

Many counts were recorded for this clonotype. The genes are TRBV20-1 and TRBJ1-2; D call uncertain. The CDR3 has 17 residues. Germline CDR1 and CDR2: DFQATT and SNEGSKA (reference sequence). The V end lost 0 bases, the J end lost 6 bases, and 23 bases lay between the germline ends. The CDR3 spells CSARDATMALTRNGYTF. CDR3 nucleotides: TGCAGTGCTAGAGATGCTACGATGGCCTTGACGCGGAATGGCTACACCTTC.

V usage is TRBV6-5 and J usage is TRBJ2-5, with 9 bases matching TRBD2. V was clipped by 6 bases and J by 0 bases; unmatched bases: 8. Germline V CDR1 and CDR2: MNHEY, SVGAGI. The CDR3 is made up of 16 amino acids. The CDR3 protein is CASSEGTSKYQETQYF. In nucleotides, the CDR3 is TGTGCCAGCAGCGAGGGGACTAGCAAGTACCAAGAGACCCAGTACTTC.

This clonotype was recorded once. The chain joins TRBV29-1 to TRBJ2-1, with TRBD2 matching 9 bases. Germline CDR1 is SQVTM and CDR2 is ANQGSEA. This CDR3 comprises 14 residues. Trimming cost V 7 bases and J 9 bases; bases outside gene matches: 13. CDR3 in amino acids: CSADRREGLIEQFF. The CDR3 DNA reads TGCAGCGCTGATAGGCGGGAGGGCCTCATTGAGCAGTTCTTC.

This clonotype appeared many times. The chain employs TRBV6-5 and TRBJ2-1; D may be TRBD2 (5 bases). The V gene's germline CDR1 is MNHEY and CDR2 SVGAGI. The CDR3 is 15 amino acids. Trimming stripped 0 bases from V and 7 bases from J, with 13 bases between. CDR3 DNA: TGTGCCAGCAGTTACTCGATCGGTACGGGGAATGAGCAGTTCTTC. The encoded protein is CASSYSIGTGNEQFF.

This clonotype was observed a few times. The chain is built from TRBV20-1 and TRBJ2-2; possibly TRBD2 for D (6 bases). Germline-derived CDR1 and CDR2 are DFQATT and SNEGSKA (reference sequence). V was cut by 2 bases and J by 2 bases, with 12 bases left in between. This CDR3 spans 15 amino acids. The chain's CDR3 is CSARQGGVNTGELFF. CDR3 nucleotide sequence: TGCAGTGCTAGACAAGGAGGGGTTAACACCGGGGAGCTGTTTTTT.

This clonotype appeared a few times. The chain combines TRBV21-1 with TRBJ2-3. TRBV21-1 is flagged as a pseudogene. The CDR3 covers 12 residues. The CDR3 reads CASSKEVETQYF. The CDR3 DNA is TGTGCCAGCAGCAAAGAAGTGGAGACGCAGTATTTT.

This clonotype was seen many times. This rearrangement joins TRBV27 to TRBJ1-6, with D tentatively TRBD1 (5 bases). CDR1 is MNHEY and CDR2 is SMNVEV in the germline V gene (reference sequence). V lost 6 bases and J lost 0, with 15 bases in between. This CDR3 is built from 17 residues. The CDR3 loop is CASSYRFPSSYNSPLHF. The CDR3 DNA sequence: TGTGCCAGCAGCTACAGGTTTCCAAGCTCCTATAATTCACCCCTCCACTTT.

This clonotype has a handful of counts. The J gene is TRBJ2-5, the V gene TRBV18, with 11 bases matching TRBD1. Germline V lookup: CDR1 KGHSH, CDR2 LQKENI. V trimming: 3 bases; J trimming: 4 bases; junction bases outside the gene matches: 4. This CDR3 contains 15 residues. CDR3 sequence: CASSPDGTGGETQYF. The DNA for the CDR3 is TGTGCCAGCTCACCGGACGGGACAGGGGGAGAGACCCAGTACTTC.

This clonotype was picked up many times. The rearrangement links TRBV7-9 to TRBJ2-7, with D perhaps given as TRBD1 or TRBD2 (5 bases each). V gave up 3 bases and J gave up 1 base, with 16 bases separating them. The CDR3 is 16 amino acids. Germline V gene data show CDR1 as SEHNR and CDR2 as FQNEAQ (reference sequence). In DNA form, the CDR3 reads TGTGCCAGCAGCTTCGGGACGGGCCGGAGTTCCTACGAGCAGTACTTC. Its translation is CASSFGTGRSSYEQYF.

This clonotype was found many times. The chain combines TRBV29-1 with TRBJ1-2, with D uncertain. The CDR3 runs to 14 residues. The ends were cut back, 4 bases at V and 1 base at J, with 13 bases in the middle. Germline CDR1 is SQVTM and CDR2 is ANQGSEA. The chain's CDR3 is CSVGPGYRNYGYTF. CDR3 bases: TGCAGCGTTGGCCCCGGATACCGTAACTATGGCTACACCTTC.

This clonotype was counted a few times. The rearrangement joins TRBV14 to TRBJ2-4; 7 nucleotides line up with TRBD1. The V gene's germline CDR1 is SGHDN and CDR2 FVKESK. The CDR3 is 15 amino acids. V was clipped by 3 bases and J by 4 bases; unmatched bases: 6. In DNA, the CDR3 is TGTGCCAGCAGCCAGACCGGGACAGAAAAAAACATTCAGTACTTC. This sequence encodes CASSQTGTEKNIQYF.

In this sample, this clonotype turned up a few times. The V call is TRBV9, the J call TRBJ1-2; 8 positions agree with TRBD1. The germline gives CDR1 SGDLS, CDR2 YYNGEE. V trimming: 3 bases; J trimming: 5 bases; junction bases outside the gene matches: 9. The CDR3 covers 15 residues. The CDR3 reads CASSESGGPRYGYTF. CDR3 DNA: TGTGCCAGCAGCGAGTCAGGGGGCCCTAGGTATGGCTACACCTTC.

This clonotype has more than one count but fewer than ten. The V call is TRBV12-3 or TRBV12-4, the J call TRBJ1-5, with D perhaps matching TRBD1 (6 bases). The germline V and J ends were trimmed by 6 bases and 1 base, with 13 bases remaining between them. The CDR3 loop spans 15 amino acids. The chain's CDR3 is CASSPRRGSNQPQHF. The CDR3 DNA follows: TGTGCCAGCAGCCCTAGAAGGGGGAGCAATCAGCCCCAGCATTTT.

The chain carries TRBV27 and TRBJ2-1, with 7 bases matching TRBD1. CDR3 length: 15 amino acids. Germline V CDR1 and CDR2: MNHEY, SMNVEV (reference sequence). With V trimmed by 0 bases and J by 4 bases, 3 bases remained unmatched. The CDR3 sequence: CASSLSGGVYNEQFF. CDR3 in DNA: TGTGCCAGCAGTTTATCAGGGGGCGTTTACAATGAGCAGTTCTTC.

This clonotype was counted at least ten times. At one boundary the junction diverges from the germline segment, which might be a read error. The DNA for the CDR3 is TGCAGAGTTGAACAGGGGCTAGCCTCCTATGGCTACACCTTC. It encodes CRVEQGLASYGYTF. V gene TRBV29-1 combines with J gene TRBJ1-2; TRBD1 agrees at 7 bases. The length of the CDR3 is 14 residues. Germline V gives CDR1 SQVTM, CDR2 ANQGSEA.

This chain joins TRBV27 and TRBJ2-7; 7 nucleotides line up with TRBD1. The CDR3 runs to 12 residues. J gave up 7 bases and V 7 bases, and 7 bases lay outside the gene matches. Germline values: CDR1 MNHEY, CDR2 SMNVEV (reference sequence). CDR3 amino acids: CASTRTGGEQYF. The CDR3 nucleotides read TGTGCCAGCACCAGGACAGGCGGAGAGCAGTACTTC.

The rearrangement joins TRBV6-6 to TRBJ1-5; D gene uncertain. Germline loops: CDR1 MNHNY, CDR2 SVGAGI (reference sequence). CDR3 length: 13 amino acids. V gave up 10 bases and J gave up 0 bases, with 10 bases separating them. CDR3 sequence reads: CATHGSSNQPQHF. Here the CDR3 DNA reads TGTGCCACTCATGGGAGTAGCAATCAGCCCCAGCATTTT.

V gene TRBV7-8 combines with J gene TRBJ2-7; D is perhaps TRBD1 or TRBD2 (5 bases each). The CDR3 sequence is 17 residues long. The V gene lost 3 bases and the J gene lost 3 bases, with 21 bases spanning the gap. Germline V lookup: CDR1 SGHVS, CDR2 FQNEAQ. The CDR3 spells CASSFPRRVGTNYEQYF. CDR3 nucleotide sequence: TGTGCCAGCAGCTTCCCGCGTCGGGTCGGGACCAACTACGAGCAGTACTTC.

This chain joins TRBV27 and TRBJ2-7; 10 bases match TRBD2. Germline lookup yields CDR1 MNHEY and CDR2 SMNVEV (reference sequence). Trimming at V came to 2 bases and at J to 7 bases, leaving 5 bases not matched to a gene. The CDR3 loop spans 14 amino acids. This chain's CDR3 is CASSLGLAGVEQYF. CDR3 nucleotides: TGTGCCAGCAGTTTAGGCCTAGCGGGAGTTGAGCAGTACTTC.

CDR3 residues: CASSLGEWSTNIQYF. In DNA, the CDR3 is TGTGCCAGCAGTTTAGGGGAGTGGTCGACAAACATTCAGTACTTC. This chain links TRBV12-3 or TRBV12-4 with TRBJ2-4; tentatively, D is TRBD2 (5 bases). Between the trimmed V and J ends, which lost 1 base and 6 bases, there was a span of 13 bases. CDR3 length: 15 amino acids.